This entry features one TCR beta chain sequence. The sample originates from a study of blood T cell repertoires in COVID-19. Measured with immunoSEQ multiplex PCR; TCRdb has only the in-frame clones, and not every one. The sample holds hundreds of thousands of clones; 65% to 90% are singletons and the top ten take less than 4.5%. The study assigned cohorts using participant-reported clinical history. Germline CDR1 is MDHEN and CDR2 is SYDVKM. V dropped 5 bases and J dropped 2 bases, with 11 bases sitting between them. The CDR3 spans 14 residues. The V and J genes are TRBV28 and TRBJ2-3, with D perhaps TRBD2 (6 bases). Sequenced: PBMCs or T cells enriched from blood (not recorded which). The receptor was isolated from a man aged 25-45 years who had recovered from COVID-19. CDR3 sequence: CASSPRDSTDTQYF. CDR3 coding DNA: TGTGCCAGCAGTCCCCGGGACTCCACAGATACGCAGTATTTT.